This record looks at one T cell receptor (beta chain) sequence and its context. The antigen remains undetermined. Primers included in the PCR were 60 Vbeta and 13 Jbeta primers. Data came from immunoSEQ multiplex PCR; TCRdb stores just in-frame clones and leaves some out. The sample has roughly 72,000 clones, about 67% seen once. These data are taken from a study of cytomegalovirus exposure and HLA in healthy donors. Study results and limitations: Later analysis identified several of the most significant clusters that appeared linked to common viral pathogens. Near-uniform donor sequencing depth was presumed by presence/absence analyses. A later analysis associated 15,000 to 20,000 TCR beta sequences with HLA alleles at a 0.05 false discovery rate. The listing of roughly 160 TCR beta chains classed them as cytomegalovirus-associated.

From germline, CDR1 is SGHRS and CDR2 YFSETQ. This CDR3 contains 14 residues. The V end lost 0 bases, the J end lost 5 bases, and 11 bases lay between the germline ends. The gene calls are TRBV5-1 and TRBJ2-5; D might be TRBD2 (5 bases). The receptor comes from a human donor in good health. The sequenced sample was PBMCs. In DNA, the CDR3 is TGCGCCAGCAGCTTGGTTCGCGGGTTTGAGACCCAGTACTTC. Translating it yields CASSLVRGFETQYF.